This T cell receptor (beta chain) was recovered during a study of cytomegalovirus exposure and HLA in healthy donors. Trimming removed 3 bases from V and 1 base from J; junction bases left unmatched: 1. The CDR3 spans 14 residues. Germline V gives CDR1 MNHNS, CDR2 SASEGT. Notes on this clone: The antigen remains unidentified. It differs at one base from a far larger clone, so likely a read error.

Study outcomes and limitations: In vitro, three CMV-associated chains proved specific for CMV antigens. TCR clusters originating in the first cohort tended to co-occur in the 120 validation repertoires, according to a later analysis. The study designated 150 or so TCR beta chains cytomegalovirus-associated.

Assay used: immunoSEQ multiplex PCR; TCRdb lists only in-frame clones, some missing. The sample yields just under 150,000 clones, 87% seen once. The source material was PBMCs. The receptor comes from a man aged 18 to 30 in good health and CMV-seropositive. The J gene is TRBJ2-3, the V gene TRBV6-1; 7 nucleotides line up with TRBD2. The DNA of the CDR3 is TGTGCCAGCAGTGAGGGGGGGGGCACAGATACGCAGTATTTT. Its protein is CASSEGGGTDTQYF.